This T cell receptor beta chain was recorded in a study of cytomegalovirus exposure and HLA in healthy donors. Clones were read by immunoSEQ multiplex PCR, and TCRdb kept only the in-frame ones, dropping some. The table includes some 150,000 clones, approximately 90% detected once. Study-wide results and limits: It was reported that the classifier diagnosed cytomegalovirus status with high specificity and sensitivity in both the original and validation cohorts. Investigators reported about 160 TCR beta chains as tied to cytomegalovirus.

Germline CDR1 and CDR2: SSHAT and FNYEAQ (reference sequence). The CDR3 runs 15 residues. The V segment lost 4 bases and the J segment 2 bases; nucleotides outside the gene matches: 7. Note on this clone: Its antigen is not identified.

The sequence was obtained from a man aged 18 to 30 in good health and CMV-seronegative. The genes are TRBV7-7 and TRBJ2-5, with 7 bases fitting TRBD1. The material sequenced was PBMCs. The CDR3, as DNA: TGTGCCAGCAGCTCGACAGGGACACCTCAAGAGACCCAGTACTTC. This codes for CASSSTGTPQETQYF.